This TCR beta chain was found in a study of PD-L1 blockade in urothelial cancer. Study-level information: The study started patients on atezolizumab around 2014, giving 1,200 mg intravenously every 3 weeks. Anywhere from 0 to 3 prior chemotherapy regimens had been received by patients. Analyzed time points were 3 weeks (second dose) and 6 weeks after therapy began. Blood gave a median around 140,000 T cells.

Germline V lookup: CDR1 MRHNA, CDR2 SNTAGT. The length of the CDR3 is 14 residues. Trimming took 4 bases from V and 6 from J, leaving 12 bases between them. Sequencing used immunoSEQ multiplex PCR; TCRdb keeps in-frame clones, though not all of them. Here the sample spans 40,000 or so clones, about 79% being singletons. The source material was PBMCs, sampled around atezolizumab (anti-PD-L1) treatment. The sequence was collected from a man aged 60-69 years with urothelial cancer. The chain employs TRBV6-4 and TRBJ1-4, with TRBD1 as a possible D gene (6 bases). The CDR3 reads CASSAEAGDEKLFF. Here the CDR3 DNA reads TGTGCCAGCAGTGCCGAAGCAGGGGATGAAAAACTGTTTTTT.